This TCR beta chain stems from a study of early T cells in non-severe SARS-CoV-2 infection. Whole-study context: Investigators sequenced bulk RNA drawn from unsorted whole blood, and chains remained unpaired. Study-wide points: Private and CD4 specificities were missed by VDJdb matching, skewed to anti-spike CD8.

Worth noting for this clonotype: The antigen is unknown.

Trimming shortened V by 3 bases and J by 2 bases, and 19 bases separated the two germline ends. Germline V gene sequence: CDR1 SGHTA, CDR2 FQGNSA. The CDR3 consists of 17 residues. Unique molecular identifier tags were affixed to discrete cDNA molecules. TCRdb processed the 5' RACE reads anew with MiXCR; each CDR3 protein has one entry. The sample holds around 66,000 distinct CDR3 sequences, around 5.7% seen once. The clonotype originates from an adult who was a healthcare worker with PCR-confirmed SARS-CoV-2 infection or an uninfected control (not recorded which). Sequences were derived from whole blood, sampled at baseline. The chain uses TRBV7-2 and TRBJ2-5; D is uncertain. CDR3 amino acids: CASSFRLVAPRQETQYF. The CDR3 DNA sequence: TGTGCCAGCAGCTTTCGGCTAGTGGCACCCCGACAAGAGACCCAGTACTTC.